This T cell receptor beta chain was retrieved from a study of T cell responses to AZD1222 COVID-19 vaccine. Study observations and caveats: Vaccine-related CD4 TCRs covered spike, predominating at 160-218 and 743-854. The donor cohort was predominantly white British with a female majority, and clonal diversity may have been underestimated. Nearly half of spike-specific TCRs reportedly target variant regions that are unmutated in the B.1.351 and B.1.1.7 variants.

Regarding this clone: The antigen remains unidentified.

The CDR3 runs to 16 residues. The germline V gene encodes CDR1 SGHRS and CDR2 YFSETQ. After removal of 1 base from V and 14 bases from J, the junction contained 12 bases not matched to a gene. Here immunoSEQ multiplex PCR was the method, and the copy in TCRdb shows in-frame clones only, minus some. Counted here are about 46,000 clones, about 90% occurring once; the ten biggest clones make up around 1.1%. This receptor was taken from an adult who received the AZD1222 COVID-19 vaccine. The sample consisted of peripheral blood, taken 28 days after the second AZD1222 dose. The chain is built from TRBV5-1 and TRBJ2-1, with TRBD2 matching over 13 bases. The CDR3 region has the DNA TGCGCCAGCAGCTTGTATCCCGGGACTAGCGGGACCCTAGAGTTCTTC. Its translation: CASSLYPGTSGTLEFF.